This TCR beta chain was captured by sequencing in a study of control samples from healthy donors and cancer patients. TCRdb keeps only in-frame clones here, not all; method: immunoSEQ multiplex PCR. The data hold 150,000 to 200,000 clones, with about 86% observed a single time. This CDR3 comprises 13 residues. The V gene's germline CDR1 is SGHAT and CDR2 FQNNGV. The V and J ends lost 0 bases and 8 bases respectively, with 10 bases between them. The receptor comes from a man younger than 30 in good health. The sequencing input was blood. The gene calls are TRBV11-2 and TRBJ1-1; no clear D. CDR3 sequence (DNA): TGTGCCAGCAGCTTAGATCAGGCACTCGAAGCTTTCTTT. Its translation is CASSLDQALEAFF.